This T cell receptor beta chain was obtained from a study of blood T cells in healthy people across ages. The length of the CDR3 is 17 residues. V dropped 1 base and J dropped 0 bases, with 16 bases sitting between them. CDR1 LGHNA and CDR2 YSLEER come from the germline V gene. The second PCR ran roughly 7 to 12 cycles with a sample-barcoded 5' primer and J-beta primers. TCRdb fed the 5' RACE reads into MiXCR, producing one record per CDR3 protein. The sample carries fewer than 750,000 distinct CDR3 sequences, under 55% recorded once. No fewer than 5 micrograms of total RNA were isolated from every sample.

This clonotype was sampled from a man older than 75 in good health. Sequenced: blood. The chain uses TRBV4-3 and TRBJ2-7; a weak D match, TRBD1 (5 bases). CDR3 in DNA: TGCGCCAGCAGCCAAGGGCAGGCTTCCGACAGCTCCTACGAGCAGTACTTC. Translated, it gives CASSQGQASDSSYEQYF.